The clone carrying this T cell receptor beta chain has only one observation. The study gave focal radiation plus ipilimumab CTLA-4 blockade to patients with chemo-refractory metastatic non-small-cell lung cancer. This sample was taken from a study of radiotherapy plus CTLA-4 blockade in lung cancer. Germline values: CDR1 GTSNPN, CDR2 SVGIG (reference sequence). This CDR3 region has 13 residues. TCRdb's copy holds only in-frame clones and misses some; the assay was immunoSEQ multiplex PCR. The sample holds 64,000 or so clones, 65% to 80% seen once. The TCR comes from a human donor with non-small cell lung cancer whose response to radiotherapy plus ipilimumab could not be evaluated. The specimen was peripheral blood, collected from a patient treated with radiotherapy plus ipilimumab. V is TRBV30 and J is TRBJ2-1; TRBD2 matches 12 bases. The CDR3 loop is CVRLAGEYNEQFF. The CDR3 bases are TGTGTCCGACTAGCGGGAGAATACAATGAGCAGTTCTTC.